Detailed here is one T cell receptor (beta chain). The assay was immunoSEQ multiplex PCR, and TCRdb's table has in-frame clones only and misses some. The profile covers some 170,000 clones, with roughly 90% appearing a single time and 1% to 1.5% taken by the ten largest. Trimming took 1 base from V and 3 from J; bases not matched to a gene: 13. Germline V gives CDR1 SGDLS, CDR2 YYNGEE. The CDR3 covers 19 residues. Residents of about two dozen US areas, aged roughly 18 to 89 years, made up the participants. Assignments of participants to cohorts depended upon their own reported clinical history. The sample comes from a study of blood T cell repertoires in COVID-19.

The rearrangement joins TRBV9 to TRBJ2-1; 10 nucleotides agree with TRBD2. The receptor was derived from a human donor with acute COVID-19. The donor label of this sample is uncertain. Sequencing was carried out using PBMCs or T cells enriched from blood (not recorded which). The CDR3 sequence is CASSVKALRTSGVYNEQFF. For the CDR3, the DNA is TGTGCCAGCAGCGTAAAAGCCCTGAGAACTAGCGGGGTCTACAATGAGCAGTTCTTC.